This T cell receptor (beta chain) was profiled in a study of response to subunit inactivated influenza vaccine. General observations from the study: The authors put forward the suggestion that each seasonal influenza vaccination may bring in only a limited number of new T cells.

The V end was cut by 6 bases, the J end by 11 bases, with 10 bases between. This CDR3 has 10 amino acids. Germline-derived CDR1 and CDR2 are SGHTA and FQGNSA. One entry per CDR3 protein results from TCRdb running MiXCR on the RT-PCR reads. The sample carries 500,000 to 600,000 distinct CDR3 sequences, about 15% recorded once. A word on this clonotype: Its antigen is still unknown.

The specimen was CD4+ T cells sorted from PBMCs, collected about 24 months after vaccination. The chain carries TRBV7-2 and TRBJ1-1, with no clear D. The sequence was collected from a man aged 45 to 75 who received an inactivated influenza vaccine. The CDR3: CASSTLTAFF. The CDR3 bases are TGTGCCAGCAGTACATTAACGGCTTTCTTT.